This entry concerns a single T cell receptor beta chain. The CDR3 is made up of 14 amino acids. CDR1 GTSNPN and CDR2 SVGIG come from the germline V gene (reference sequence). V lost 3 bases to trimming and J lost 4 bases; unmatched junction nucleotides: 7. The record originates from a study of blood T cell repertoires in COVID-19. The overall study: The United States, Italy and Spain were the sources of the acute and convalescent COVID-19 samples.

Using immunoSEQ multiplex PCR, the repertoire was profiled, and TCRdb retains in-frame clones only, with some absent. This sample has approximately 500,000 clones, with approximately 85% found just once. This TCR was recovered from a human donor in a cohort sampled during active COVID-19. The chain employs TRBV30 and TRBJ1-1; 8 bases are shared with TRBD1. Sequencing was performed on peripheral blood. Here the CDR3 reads CAWSEYRGGTEAFF. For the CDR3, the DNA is TGTGCCTGGAGCGAGTACAGGGGGGGCACTGAAGCTTTCTTT.